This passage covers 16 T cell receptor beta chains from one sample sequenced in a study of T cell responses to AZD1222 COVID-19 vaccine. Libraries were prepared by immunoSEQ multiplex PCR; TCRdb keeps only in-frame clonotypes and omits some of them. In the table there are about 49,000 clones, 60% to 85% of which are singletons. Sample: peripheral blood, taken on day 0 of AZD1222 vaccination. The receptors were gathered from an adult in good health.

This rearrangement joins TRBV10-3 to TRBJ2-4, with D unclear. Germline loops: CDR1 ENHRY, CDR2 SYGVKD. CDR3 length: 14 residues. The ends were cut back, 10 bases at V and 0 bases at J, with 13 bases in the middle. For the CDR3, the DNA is TGTGCCACCCAAACAGATATAGCCAAAAACATTCAGTACTTC. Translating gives CATQTDIAKNIQYF.

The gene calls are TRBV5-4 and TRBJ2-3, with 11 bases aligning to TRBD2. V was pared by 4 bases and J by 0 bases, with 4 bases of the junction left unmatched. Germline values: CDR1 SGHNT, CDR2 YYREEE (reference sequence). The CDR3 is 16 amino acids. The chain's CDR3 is CASSLIAGGSTDTQYF. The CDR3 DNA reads TGTGCCAGCAGCCTGATAGCGGGGGGGAGCACAGATACGCAGTATTTT.

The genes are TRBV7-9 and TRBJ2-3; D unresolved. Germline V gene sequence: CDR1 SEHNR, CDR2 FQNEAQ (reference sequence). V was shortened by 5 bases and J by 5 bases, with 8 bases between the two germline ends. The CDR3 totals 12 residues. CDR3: CASSPRGDTQYF. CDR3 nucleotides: TGTGCCAGCAGCCCCCGAGGAGATACGCAGTATTTT.

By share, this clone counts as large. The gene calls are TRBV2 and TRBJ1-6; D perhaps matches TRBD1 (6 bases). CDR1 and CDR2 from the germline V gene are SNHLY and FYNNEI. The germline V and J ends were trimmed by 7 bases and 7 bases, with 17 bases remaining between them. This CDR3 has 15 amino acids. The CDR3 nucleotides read TGTGCCAGCACCGCAGGGGACCTGGGGAATTCACCCCTCCACTTT. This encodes CASTAGDLGNSPLHF.

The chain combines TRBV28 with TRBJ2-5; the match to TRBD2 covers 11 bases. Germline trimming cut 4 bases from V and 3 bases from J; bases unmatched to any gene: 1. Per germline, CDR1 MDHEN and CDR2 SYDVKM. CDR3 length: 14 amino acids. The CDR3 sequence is CASSSTSGKETQYF. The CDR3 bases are TGTGCCAGCAGTTCGACTAGCGGGAAAGAGACCCAGTACTTC.

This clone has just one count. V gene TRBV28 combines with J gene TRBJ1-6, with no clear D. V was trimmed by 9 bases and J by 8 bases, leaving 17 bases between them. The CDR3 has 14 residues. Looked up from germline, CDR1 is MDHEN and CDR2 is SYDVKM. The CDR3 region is CASLNRPAHSPLHF. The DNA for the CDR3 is TGTGCCAGTTTGAACCGGCCAGCCCATTCACCCCTCCACTTT. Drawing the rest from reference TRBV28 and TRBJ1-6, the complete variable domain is DVKVTQSSRYLVKRTGEKVFLECVQDMDHENMFWYRQDPGLGLRLIYFSYDVKMKEKGDIPEGYSVSREKKERFSLILESASTNQTSMYLCASLNRPAHSPLHFGNGTRLTVT.

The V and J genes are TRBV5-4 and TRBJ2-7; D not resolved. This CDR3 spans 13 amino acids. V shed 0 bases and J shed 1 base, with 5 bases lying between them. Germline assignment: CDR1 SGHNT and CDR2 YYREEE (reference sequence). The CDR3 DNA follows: TGTGCCAGCAGCTTGGACGCTTCCTACGAGCAGTACGTC. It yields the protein CASSLDASYEQYV.

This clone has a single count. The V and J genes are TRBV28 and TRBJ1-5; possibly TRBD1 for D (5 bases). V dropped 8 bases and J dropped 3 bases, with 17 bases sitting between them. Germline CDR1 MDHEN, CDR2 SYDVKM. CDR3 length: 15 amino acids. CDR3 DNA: TGTGCCAGCTACTATACGGGGACGAACAATCAGCCCCAGCATTTT. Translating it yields CASYYTGTNNQPQHF.

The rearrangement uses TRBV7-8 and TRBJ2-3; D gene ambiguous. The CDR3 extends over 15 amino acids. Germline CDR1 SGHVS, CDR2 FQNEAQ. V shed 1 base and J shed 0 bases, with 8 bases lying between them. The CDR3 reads CASSLDGPSTDTQYF. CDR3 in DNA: TGTGCCAGCAGCTTAGACGGCCCAAGCACAGATACGCAGTATTTT. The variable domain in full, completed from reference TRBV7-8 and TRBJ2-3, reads GAGVSQSPRYKVAKRGQDVALRCDPISGHVSLFWYQQALGQGPEFLTYFQNEAQLDKSGLPSDRFFAERPEGSVSTLKIQRTQQEDSAVYLCASSLDGPSTDTQYFGPGTRLTVL.

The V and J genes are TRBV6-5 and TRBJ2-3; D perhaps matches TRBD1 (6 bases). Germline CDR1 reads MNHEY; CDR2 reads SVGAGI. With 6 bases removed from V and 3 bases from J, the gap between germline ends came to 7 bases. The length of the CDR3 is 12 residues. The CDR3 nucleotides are TGTGCCAGCAGGGGGACAACAGATACGCAGTATTTT. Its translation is CASRGTTDTQYF.

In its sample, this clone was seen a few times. CDR3 protein: CASSLGPYNSPLHF. The CDR3 DNA sequence: TGTGCCAGCAGCTTGGGCCCCTATAATTCACCCCTCCACTTT. The chain carries TRBV7-2 and TRBJ1-6, with D uncertain. Per the germline V gene, CDR1 is SGHTA and CDR2 is FQGNSA. Trimming took off 3 bases at V and 2 bases at J, with 5 bases between the two ends. The CDR3 is made up of 14 amino acids.

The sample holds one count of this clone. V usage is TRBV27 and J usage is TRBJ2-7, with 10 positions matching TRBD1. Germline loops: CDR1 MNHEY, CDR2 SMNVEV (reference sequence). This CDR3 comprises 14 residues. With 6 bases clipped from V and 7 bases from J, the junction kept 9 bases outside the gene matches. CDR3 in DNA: TGTGCCAGCAGACCGGGACAGGGGTCTCAGGAGCAGTACGTC. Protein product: CASRPGQGSQEQYV.

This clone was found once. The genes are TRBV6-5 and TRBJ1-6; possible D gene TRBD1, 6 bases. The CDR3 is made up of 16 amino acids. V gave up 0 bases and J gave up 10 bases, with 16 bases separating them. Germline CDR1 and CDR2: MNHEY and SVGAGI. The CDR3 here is CASSYSATGIGSPLHF. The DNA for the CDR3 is TGTGCCAGCAGTTACTCCGCCACAGGGATAGGCTCACCCCTCCACTTT.

CDR3 loop: CASSWDFNTGELFF. CDR3 nucleotide sequence: TGCGCCAGCAGCTGGGACTTTAACACCGGGGAGCTGTTTTTT. The chain couples TRBV5-1 to TRBJ2-2; D might be TRBD2 (6 bases). Trimming took off 3 bases at V and 2 bases at J, with 8 bases between the two ends. This CDR3 has 14 residues. The germline gives CDR1 SGHRS, CDR2 YFSETQ.

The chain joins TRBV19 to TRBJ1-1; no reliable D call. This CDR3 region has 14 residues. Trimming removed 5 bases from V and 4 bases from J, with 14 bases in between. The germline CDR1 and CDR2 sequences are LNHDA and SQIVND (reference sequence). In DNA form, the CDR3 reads TGTGCCAGTAGTTCCCCGGGGTGGGCCACTGAAGCTTTCTTT. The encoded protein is CASSSPGWATEAFF. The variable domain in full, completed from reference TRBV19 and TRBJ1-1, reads DGGITQSPKYLFRKEGQNVTLSCEQNLNHDAMYWYRQDPGQGLRLIYYSQIVNDFQKGDIAEGYSVSREKKESFPLTVTSAQKNPTAFYLCASSSPGWATEAFFGQGTRLTVV.

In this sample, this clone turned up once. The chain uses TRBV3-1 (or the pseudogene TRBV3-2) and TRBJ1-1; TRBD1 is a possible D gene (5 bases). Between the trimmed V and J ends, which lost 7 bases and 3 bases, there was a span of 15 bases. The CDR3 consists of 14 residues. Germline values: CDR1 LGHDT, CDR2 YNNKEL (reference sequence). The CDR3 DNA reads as TGTGCCAGCACCCACAGGTTTTTGGACACTGAAGCTTTCTTT. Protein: CASTHRFLDTEAFF.